The subject of this entry is one T cell receptor beta chain. This sample was included in a study of OX40 agonist ivuxolimab in advanced cancers. The table came from immunoSEQ multiplex PCR; TCRdb's copy has only in-frame clones and leaves some out. The profile shows around 67,000 clones, about 85% of them singletons. Germline V CDR1 and CDR2: SGHTA, FQGNSA. The V end lost 3 bases, the J end lost 2 bases, and 8 bases lay between the germline ends. The CDR3 is made up of 14 amino acids. The gene calls are TRBV7-2 and TRBJ2-1, with a possible D match to TRBD2 (6 bases). The source of this sequence is an adult with an advanced solid tumor such as melanoma, head and neck, liver or kidney cancer. The sample here was CD4+ or CD8+ T cells sorted from blood, taken in a trial of the OX40 agonist ivuxolimab. This CDR3 reads CASSFPSAYNEQFF. The CDR3 region has the DNA TGTGCCAGCAGCTTCCCTAGCGCCTACAATGAGCAGTTCTTC.